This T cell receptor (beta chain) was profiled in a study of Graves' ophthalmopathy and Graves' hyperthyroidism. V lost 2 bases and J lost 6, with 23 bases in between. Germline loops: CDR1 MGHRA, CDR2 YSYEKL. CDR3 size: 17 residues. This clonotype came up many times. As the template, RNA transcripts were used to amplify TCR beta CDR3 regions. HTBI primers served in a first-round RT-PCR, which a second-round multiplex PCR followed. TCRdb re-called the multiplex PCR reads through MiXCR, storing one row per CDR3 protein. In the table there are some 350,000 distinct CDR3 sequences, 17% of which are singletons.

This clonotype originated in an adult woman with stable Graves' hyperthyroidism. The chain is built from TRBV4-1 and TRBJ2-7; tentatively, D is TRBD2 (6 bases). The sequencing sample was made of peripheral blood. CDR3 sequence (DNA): TGCGCCAGCAGCCAAAAAGCTACCGGAGGGACCCGAAGCGAGCAGTACTTC. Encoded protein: CASSQKATGGTRSEQYF.